Shown below are 28 T cell receptor beta chains from a single sample sequenced in a study of blood T cell repertoires in COVID-19. Assay: immunoSEQ multiplex PCR; the TCRdb copy retains only in-frame clones and omits some. The sample lists some 280,000 clones, approximately 91% occurring once. Sequencing was performed on peripheral blood. The receptors were gathered from a woman aged 40-49 years who had recovered from COVID-19.

V is TRBV9 and J is TRBJ1-1; D is possibly TRBD1 (5 bases). Germline CDR1 and CDR2: SGDLS and YYNGEE. The CDR3 runs 13 residues. The V gene lost 0 bases and the J gene lost 6 bases, with 9 bases spanning the gap. The CDR3 is CASSVGTTAEAFF. The CDR3 DNA reads as TGTGCCAGCAGCGTAGGGACAACGGCTGAAGCTTTCTTT.

This clone appeared once. The chain carries TRBV5-1 and TRBJ1-1; D unresolved. Germline CDR1 and CDR2: SGHRS and YFSETQ. The CDR3 sequence is 15 residues long. The V end was cut by 5 bases, the J end by 1 base, with 15 bases between. The CDR3 DNA reads TGCGCCAGCAGACGGGAAGGAACAAGGAACACTGAAGCTTTCTTT. It translates to CASRREGTRNTEAFF. The whole variable domain, remainder taken from reference TRBV5-1 and TRBJ1-1, is KAGVTQTPRYLIKTRGQQVTLSCSPISGHRSVSWYQQTPGQGLQFLFEYFSETQRNKGNFPGRFSGRQFSNSRSEMNVSTLELGDSALYLCASRREGTRNTEAFFGQGTRLTVV.

V usage is TRBV4-1 and J usage is TRBJ2-1; D unresolved. Germline values: CDR1 MGHRA, CDR2 YSYEKL. This CDR3 has 14 residues. V lost 2 bases to trimming and J lost 7 bases, with 12 bases between them. The CDR3: CASSQMTPQNEQFF. The CDR3 bases are TGCGCCAGCAGCCAAATGACTCCGCAGAATGAGCAGTTCTTC.

This chain joins TRBV6-5 and TRBJ2-1, with 9 nucleotides matching TRBD2. CDR3 length: 15 amino acids. The V gene end was trimmed by 4 bases and the J gene end by 4 bases; junction bases not matched to a gene: 5. CDR1 and CDR2 (germline): MNHEY, SVGAGI. CDR3 loop: CASSSREGLYNEQFF. The CDR3 nucleotides read TGTGCCAGCAGTTCGCGGGAGGGCCTATACAATGAGCAGTTCTTC.

This sequence joins TRBV6-5 and TRBJ2-1, with D possibly matching TRBD1 (5 bases). The length of the CDR3 is 14 residues. Trimming pared 6 bases from V and 5 bases from J, leaving 14 bases between. Germline CDR1 and CDR2: MNHEY and SVGAGI. CDR3 in amino acids: CASRGLSWDNEQFF. The CDR3 DNA reads as TGTGCCAGCAGGGGGCTGTCTTGGGACAATGAGCAGTTCTTC.

This chain links TRBV6-5 with TRBJ2-5, with 7 bases lining up with TRBD2. The CDR3 has 13 residues. J lost 1 base, V lost 6 bases, and 2 bases had no gene match. Germline V gene lookup returns CDR1 MNHEY and CDR2 SVGAGI. CDR3 loop: CASSGGSQETQYF. The CDR3 DNA is TGTGCCAGCAGCGGGGGGTCCCAAGAGACCCAGTACTTC.

The gene calls are TRBV27 and TRBJ1-3; TRBD1 matches 7 bases. The trim removed 5 bases at V and 0 bases at J, leaving 10 bases unmatched. Germline V lookup: CDR1 MNHEY, CDR2 SMNVEV (reference sequence). This CDR3 region has 17 residues. CDR3 loop: CASSPQGQVSSGNTIYF. Written as DNA, the CDR3 is TGTGCCAGCAGTCCCCAAGGACAGGTCAGCTCTGGAAACACCATATATTTT.

This clone came up once. This chain connects TRBV6-5 to TRBJ2-1; 12 bases map to TRBD2. The CDR3 loop spans 15 amino acids. With 6 bases clipped from V and 9 bases from J, the junction kept 9 bases outside the gene matches. The germline V gene has CDR1 MNHEY and CDR2 SVGAGI. CDR3 protein: CASSPTSGSFGEQFF. CDR3 bases: TGTGCCAGCAGCCCGACTAGCGGGAGCTTTGGTGAGCAGTTCTTC.

The chain recombines TRBV3-1 (or the pseudogene TRBV3-2) with TRBJ2-5, with TRBD2 matching over 9 bases. CDR1 and CDR2 (germline): LGHDT, YNNKEL (reference sequence). The CDR3 has 16 residues. V dropped 3 bases and J dropped 4; count of bases not matched to a gene: 9. CDR3 bases: TGTGCCAGCAGCCACGGTCGGCGGGAGGGTTCAGAGACCCAGTACTTC. This encodes CASSHGRREGSETQYF.

The chain carries TRBV12-5 and TRBJ1-2; 8 bases agree with TRBD1. CDR1 is LGHNT and CDR2 is FRNRAP in the germline V gene. This CDR3 is built from 17 residues. V lost 0 bases and J lost 3; bases outside the gene matches: 9. CDR3 residues: CASGLVRVGQVYYGYTF. The DNA of the CDR3 is TGTGCTAGTGGTTTGGTACGGGTGGGACAGGTCTACTATGGCTACACCTTC.

The chain recombines TRBV20-1 with TRBJ2-3; 11 nucleotides align to TRBD1. The V gene end was trimmed by 3 bases and the J gene end by 4 bases; junction bases not matched to a gene: 6. Per the germline V gene, CDR1 is DFQATT and CDR2 is SNEGSKA (reference sequence). The CDR3 loop spans 15 amino acids. The CDR3: CSASGTGGGADTQYF. The CDR3 DNA follows: TGCAGTGCTAGTGGGACAGGGGGGGGAGCAGATACGCAGTATTTT.

V usage is TRBV6-5 and J usage is TRBJ1-1; 7 bases align to TRBD1. Germline V lookup: CDR1 MNHEY, CDR2 SVGAGI. V lost 10 bases to trimming and J lost 4 bases; unmatched junction nucleotides: 6. The CDR3 has 12 amino acids. CDR3 sequence reads: CANQGVGTEAFF. Written as DNA, the CDR3 is TGTGCCAATCAGGGGGTCGGCACTGAAGCTTTCTTT.

V usage is TRBV2 and J usage is TRBJ1-2, with 7 bases identical to TRBD1. Germline lookup yields CDR1 SNHLY and CDR2 FYNNEI. The CDR3 sequence is 13 residues long. V shed 6 bases and J 7 bases; nucleotides not matched to a gene: 8. CDR3 nucleotide sequence: TGTGCCAGCAGCGCCGCCCAGGGGGGTGGCTACACCTTC. It specifies CASSAAQGGGYTF.

The CDR3 nucleotides are TGTGCCAGTACCAGCCACAGGGTCGCTGAAGCTTTCTTT. Its translation: CASTSHRVAEAFF. The rearrangement joins TRBV19 to TRBJ1-1; D possibly corresponds to TRBD1 (6 bases). The germline gives CDR1 LNHDA, CDR2 SQIVND (reference sequence). V gave up 7 bases and J gave up 6 bases, with 15 bases separating them. This CDR3 has 13 amino acids.

The chain combines TRBV15 with TRBJ2-2, with 7 bases lining up with TRBD1. V shed 3 bases, J shed 1 base, and the junction held 8 bases outside the gene matches. CDR1 and CDR2 (germline): LNHNV, YYDKDF (reference sequence). The CDR3 covers 17 residues. CDR3 in amino acids: CATSRTPGGWNTGELFF. The CDR3 DNA sequence: TGTGCCACCAGCAGGACCCCAGGGGGATGGAACACCGGGGAGCTGTTTTTT.

V usage is TRBV30 and J usage is TRBJ1-2; no firm D call. The germline gives CDR1 GTSNPN, CDR2 SVGIG (reference sequence). The CDR3 length is 13 residues. V was trimmed by 4 bases and J by 4 bases, leaving 13 bases between them. CDR3 nucleotides: TGTGCCTGGACAGGCCCGGAGGGCTATGGCTACACCTTC. As protein: CAWTGPEGYGYTF.

This clone was picked up one time. The chain recombines TRBV9 with TRBJ2-7, with 9 bases that match TRBD2. Germline V gene sequence: CDR1 SGDLS, CDR2 YYNGEE. The J segment lost 4 bases and the V segment lost 0 bases, leaving 23 bases of the junction unmatched. This CDR3 comprises 21 residues. The CDR3 reads CASSVGDMSAGGPRGGYEQYF. The CDR3 nucleotides are TGTGCCAGCAGCGTAGGTGATATGTCGGCGGGAGGGCCCCGGGGGGGTTACGAGCAGTACTTC.

CDR3 coding DNA: TGTGCCATCAGGTCGACAGGGGGCATCACTGAAGCTTTCTTT. The encoded protein is CAIRSTGGITEAFF. This chain links TRBV10-3 with TRBJ1-1; 10 nucleotides agree with TRBD1. Germline lookup yields CDR1 ENHRY and CDR2 SYGVKD. The CDR3 runs to 14 residues. The V gene end was trimmed by 6 bases and the J gene end by 4 bases; junction bases not matched to a gene: 5.

The V and J genes are TRBV19 and TRBJ2-7, with a possible D match to TRBD1 (5 bases). Per germline, CDR1 LNHDA and CDR2 SQIVND (reference sequence). The CDR3 is made up of 14 amino acids. V lost 6 bases and J lost 5, with 17 bases in between. CDR3 DNA: TGTGCCAGTAGCCCTGCGCAGGGAAGAAACGAGCAGTACTTC. The encoded protein is CASSPAQGRNEQYF.

The gene calls are TRBV6-4 and TRBJ2-2; perhaps TRBD2 as D (5 bases). The CDR3 is made up of 14 amino acids. Trimming took off 5 bases at V and 0 bases at J, with 7 bases between the two ends. CDR1 is MRHNA, CDR2 SNTAGT, per germline. For the CDR3, the DNA is TGTGCCAGCAGTTCCGGGGCGAACACCGGGGAGCTGTTTTTT. It codes for CASSSGANTGELFF.

CDR3: CASRGLGGYGYTF. The CDR3 bases are TGTGCCAGCAGGGGATTGGGGGGCTATGGCTACACCTTC. The chain is built from TRBV28 and TRBJ1-2; maybe TRBD1 (5 bases). This CDR3 has 13 amino acids. Germline CDR1 MDHEN, CDR2 SYDVKM. Trimming took 6 bases from V and 4 from J, leaving 12 bases between them.

V is TRBV27 and J is TRBJ2-7; 10 nucleotides line up with TRBD2. J lost 1 base, V lost 1 base, and 1 base had no gene match. Germline CDR1 is MNHEY and CDR2 is SMNVEV (reference sequence). This CDR3 is built from 15 residues. DNA for the CDR3: TGTGCCAGCAGTTTATATAGCGGGAGGTCCTACGAGCAGTACTTC. Its translation: CASSLYSGRSYEQYF.

The V gene is TRBV21-1, the J gene TRBJ2-2; TRBD1 is the table's D call, not checked against the DNA. TRBV21-1 is deemed a pseudogene. CDR3 size: 18 residues. The CDR3 nucleotides read TGTGCCAGCAGCTCTTTAGACAGGCGACATCCCTACACCGGGGAGCTGTTTTTT. It encodes CASSSLDRRHPYTGELFF.

The chain combines TRBV5-6 with TRBJ1-5; unclear D gene. This CDR3 comprises 16 residues. V dropped 4 bases and J dropped 1 base, with 15 bases sitting between them. Germline V CDR1 and CDR2: SGHDT, YYEEEE. The CDR3 sequence is CASSRRGGASNQPQHF. In nucleotides, the CDR3 is TGTGCCAGCAGCCGACGGGGAGGCGCAAGCAATCAGCCCCAGCATTTT. Based on the CDR3 plus reference TRBV5-6 and TRBJ1-5, the full variable domain is DAGVTQSPTHLIKTRGQQVTLRCSPKSGHDTVSWYQQALGQGPQFIFQYYEEEERQRGNFPDRFSGHQFPNYSSELNVNALLLGDSALYLCASSRRGGASNQPQHFGDGTRLSIL.

This chain links TRBV4-1 with TRBJ2-1, with TRBD2 matching over 9 bases. Per the germline V gene, CDR1 is MGHRA and CDR2 is YSYEKL. The CDR3 has 18 residues. V dropped 1 base and J dropped 6; count of bases not matched to a gene: 13. CDR3 sequence (DNA): TGCGCCAGCAGCCAAGGAAGAGTAGCGGGAGATCGGGGCAATGAGCAGTTCTTC. Residues: CASSQGRVAGDRGNEQFF.

This clone came up a few times. The chain combines TRBV3-1 (or the pseudogene TRBV3-2) with TRBJ2-1; 8 bases agree with TRBD2. Unmatched junction bases numbered 5, after V lost 4 bases and J lost 3 bases. This CDR3 is built from 15 residues. CDR1 LGHDT and CDR2 YNNKEL come from the germline V gene (reference sequence). CDR3 bases: TGTGCCAGCAGCCGGAGCGGGAGCGGCTACAATGAGCAGTTCTTC. Amino acids: CASSRSGSGYNEQFF.

The V call is TRBV27, the J call TRBJ1-4; D unresolved. The ends were cut back, 3 bases at V and 11 bases at J, with 13 bases in the middle. The CDR3 extends over 13 amino acids. Germline CDR1 MNHEY, CDR2 SMNVEV (reference sequence). The chain's CDR3 is CASSFSAAGKLFF. DNA for the CDR3: TGTGCCAGCAGTTTCTCGGCCGCGGGTAAACTGTTTTTT.

The chain is built from TRBV27 and TRBJ2-7; 7 bases are a match to TRBD1. The CDR3 runs 15 residues. Germline V CDR1 and CDR2: MNHEY, SMNVEV (reference sequence). With 3 bases clipped from V and 0 bases from J, the junction kept 5 bases outside the gene matches. CDR3 sequence reads: CASSLTGTPSYEQYF. The CDR3 nucleotides are TGTGCCAGCAGTTTGACAGGGACCCCCTCCTACGAGCAGTACTTC.